Shown below are 23 T cell receptor beta chains from a single sample sequenced in a study of T cell repertoires in cytomegalovirus infection (dated by TCRdb to the late 2010s). Antigens of these TCRs are unknown. Explained via the paper, the treatment or condition label denotes: in vitro stimulation with specific CMV peptide epitopes to enrich CMV-specific T cells. Sequencing was carried out with an Illumina HiSeq 1500. TCRdb applied fastp at Q25 and MiXCR to the public reads, then kept only in-frame beta chains. Entries that share a CDR3 protein sequence are merged under the most common genes and DNA. In all, the sample holds fewer than 200,000 distinct CDR3 sequences, and 20% to 25% of those were seen once. The top ten hold 20% to 30% of the sample. The input for sequencing was CD8+ T cells from cultured PBMCs, taken from culture after CMV antigen stimulation. The receptor set was obtained from a human donor in good health (CMV status not recorded). Some clones in this sample may be carry-over from other donors' samples.

This clonotype was detected a few times. The chain carries TRBV19 and TRBJ2-4, with 8 bases that match TRBD2. Per the germline V gene, CDR1 is LNHDA and CDR2 is SQIVND (reference sequence). Losses at the gene ends were 3 bases for V and 1 base for J; bases not matched to a gene: 11. The CDR3 has 18 residues. This CDR3 is CASSIDAGGPSAKNIQYF. The CDR3 bases are TGTGCCAGTAGTATCGATGCGGGGGGTCCTTCGGCCAAAAACATTCAGTACTTC.

J is TRBJ2-7 and V is TRBV5-3; possibly TRBD1 for D (5 bases). TRBV5-3 is recorded as an ORF, its role being uncertain. The CDR3 totals 11 residues. Trimming took 8 bases from V and 5 from J, leaving 11 bases between them. The CDR3 DNA reads as TGTGCCAGCAGCCAGACAGACGAGCAGTACTTC. Translating it yields CASSQTDEQYF.

This clonotype has only a few counts. The V and J genes are TRBV6-6 and TRBJ2-1; TRBD2 matches 11 bases. The CDR3 consists of 15 residues. Germline V gene lookup returns CDR1 MNHNY and CDR2 SVGAGI (reference sequence). Unmatched junction bases numbered 4, after V lost 5 bases and J lost 4 bases. The CDR3 DNA follows: TGTGCCAGCAGTGCTCTAGCGGGGGGTTACAATGAGCAGTTCTTC. Amino acid sequence: CASSALAGGYNEQFF.

This clonotype has just a few counts. In DNA, the CDR3 is TGTGCCAGCAGTTTATGGGGGGGAGGCACAGATACGCAGTATTTT. Its protein is CASSLWGGGTDTQYF. This chain connects TRBV27 to TRBJ2-3, with 7 positions matching TRBD2. The length of the CDR3 is 15 residues. In germline, CDR1 is MNHEY, CDR2 SMNVEV (reference sequence). V dropped 1 base and J dropped 1; count of bases not matched to a gene: 2.

The genes are TRBV4-1 and TRBJ1-3; D ambiguous. This CDR3 is 16 amino acids long. Germline V gives CDR1 MGHRA, CDR2 YSYEKL. Trimming left V 4 bases short and J 0 bases short, with 13 bases between. In nucleotides, the CDR3 is TGCGCCAGCAGCCCAGGCCACCCCAACTCTGGAAACACCATATATTTT. Protein sequence: CASSPGHPNSGNTIYF.

This chain links TRBV7-3 with TRBJ1-1; D uncertain. Germline values: CDR1 SGHTA, CDR2 FQGTGA. The CDR3 is 15 amino acids. Trimming stripped 0 bases from V and 0 bases from J, with 8 bases between. As DNA, the CDR3 is TGTGCCAGCAGCTTAACGAGCCACTTGAACACTGAAGCTTTCTTT. This gives the protein CASSLTSHLNTEAFF.

V and J are TRBV4-1 and TRBJ2-1; D could derive from TRBD1 or TRBD2 (6 bases each). Between the trimmed V and J ends, which lost 1 base and 2 bases, there was a span of 15 bases. In germline, CDR1 is MGHRA, CDR2 YSYEKL. There are 17 residues in the CDR3. CDR3 nucleotide sequence: TGCGCCAGCAGCCAAGGTTGGGGGCGCGGGACCTACAATGAGCAGTTCTTC. Translated, it gives CASSQGWGRGTYNEQFF.

This clonotype was recorded a few times. The V call is TRBV6-2 or TRBV6-3, the J call TRBJ2-1; 10 bases are a match to TRBD2. V trimming: 6 bases; J trimming: 4 bases; junction bases outside the gene matches: 3. This CDR3 region has 14 residues. Germline lookup yields CDR1 MNHEY and CDR2 SVGEGT. The CDR3 loop is CASRLAGTYNEQFF. The CDR3 DNA reads as TGTGCCAGCAGACTAGCGGGGACATACAATGAGCAGTTCTTC.

This clonotype came up a few times. The CDR3 DNA reads TGTGCCAGCAGCTTAGAATCGTTGCAGAGCTCTGGAAACACCATATATTTT. Translated, it gives CASSLESLQSSGNTIYF. V is TRBV13 and J is TRBJ1-3; D call uncertain. Germline loops: CDR1 PRHDT, CDR2 FYEKMQ (reference sequence). CDR3 length: 17 residues. The V and J ends lost 1 base and 0 bases respectively, with 13 bases between them.

The chain recombines TRBV7-6 with TRBJ1-3; maybe TRBD1 (5 bases). Trimming took off 5 bases at V and 0 bases at J, with 14 bases between the two ends. The CDR3 runs 16 residues. Germline V gene lookup returns CDR1 SGHVS and CDR2 FNYEAQ. The CDR3 bases are TGTGCCAGCAGCGAAGAGGGGAGAACCTCTGGAAACACCATATATTTT. Protein: CASSEEGRTSGNTIYF.

This clonotype was seen a handful of times. V gene TRBV7-2 combines with J gene TRBJ2-3; 12 bases are shared with TRBD2. The V gene end was trimmed by 5 bases and the J gene end by 8 bases; junction bases not matched to a gene: 14. Germline loops: CDR1 SGHTA, CDR2 FQGNSA. The length of the CDR3 is 17 residues. The CDR3 protein is CASSGRASGGATGTQYF. CDR3 sequence (DNA): TGTGCCAGCAGCGGTAGGGCTAGCGGGGGGGCTACGGGTACGCAGTATTTT.

This clonotype was counted only a few times. The genes are TRBV7-2 and TRBJ2-2; D gene ambiguous. CDR3 size: 16 residues. Germline lookup yields CDR1 SGHTA and CDR2 FQGNSA. Trimming took off 5 bases at V and 0 bases at J, with 13 bases between the two ends. CDR3 sequence reads: CASSPRLLANTGELFF. The CDR3 region has the DNA TGTGCCAGCAGCCCACGACTCCTGGCGAACACCGGGGAGCTGTTTTTT.

The V call is TRBV6-2 or TRBV6-3, the J call TRBJ2-7; D possibly corresponds to TRBD2 (5 bases). Trimming took off 10 bases at V and 3 bases at J, with 16 bases between the two ends. CDR1 and CDR2 from the germline V gene are MNHEY and SVGEGT. This CDR3 region has 13 residues. The CDR3 coding sequence is TGTGCCACCCTTTCCGAGGCGGGCTACGAGCAGTACTTC. Protein: CATLSEAGYEQYF.

This clonotype was observed a handful of times. The CDR3 loop is CASSPYNEKLFF. Written as DNA, the CDR3 is TGTGCCAGCAGTCCCTATAATGAAAAACTGTTTTTT. The chain uses TRBV12-3 or TRBV12-4 and TRBJ1-4; D unclear. This CDR3 region has 12 residues. With 5 bases removed from V and 4 bases from J, the gap between germline ends came to 5 bases.

This clonotype was recorded a few times. This chain uses TRBV4-1 with TRBJ1-6; 10 bases are a match to TRBD1. CDR3 length equals 14 residues. Per germline, CDR1 MGHRA and CDR2 YSYEKL. V was pared by 1 base and J by 16 bases, with 7 bases of the junction left unmatched. CDR3 sequence reads: CASSQGQGAALLHF. DNA of the CDR3: TGCGCCAGCAGCCAAGGACAGGGGGCGGCCCTACTCCACTTT.

The chain has TRBV7-9 and TRBJ1-6, with a tentative D call TRBD1 (5 bases). Germline values: CDR1 SEHNR, CDR2 FQNEAQ (reference sequence). The CDR3 is made up of 14 amino acids. Trimming cost V 0 bases and J 10 bases, with 10 bases left between them. Here the CDR3 reads CASSLAVGASPLHF. CDR3 in DNA: TGTGCCAGCAGCTTAGCGGTAGGGGCGTCACCCCTCCACTTT. Together with reference TRBV7-9 and TRBJ1-6, the CDR3 gives the full variable domain: DTGVSQNPRHKITKRGQNVTFRCDPISEHNRLYWYRQTLGQGPEFLTYFQNEAQLEKSRLLSDRFSAERPKGSFSTLEIQRTEQGDSAMYLCASSLAVGASPLHFGNGTRLTVT.

This clonotype was counted a few times. V gene TRBV7-2 combines with J gene TRBJ2-3; tentatively, D is TRBD2 (7 bases). The CDR3 totals 15 residues. Germline assignment: CDR1 SGHTA and CDR2 FQGNSA. Trimming stripped 8 bases from V and 3 bases from J, with 18 bases between. The CDR3 bases are TGTGCCAGCTTAAGGGGGGGGGCCGCGACAGATACGCAGTATTTT. As protein: CASLRGGAATDTQYF. Using reference TRBV7-2 and TRBJ2-3 for the parts outside the CDR3, the full variable domain is GAGVSQSPSNKVTEKGKDVELRCDPISGHTALYWYRQSLGQGLEFLIYFQGNSAPDKSGLPSDRFSAERTGGSVSTLTIQRTQQEDSAVYLCASLRGGAATDTQYFGPGTRLTVL.

CDR3 bases: TGTGCCACCAGCAAGATGAGACAGGGACTTGAAAAACTGTTTTTT. Encoded protein: CATSKMRQGLEKLFF. The chain couples TRBV15 to TRBJ1-4, with 7 bases identical to TRBD1. CDR1 LNHNV and CDR2 YYDKDF come from the germline V gene (reference sequence). The length of the CDR3 is 15 residues. The J segment lost 7 bases and the V segment lost 4 bases, leaving 9 bases of the junction unmatched.

CDR3 loop: CASRPFDGGDQPQHF. CDR3 coding DNA: TGCGCCAGCAGACCGTTTGATGGGGGAGATCAGCCCCAGCATTTT. The chain carries TRBV4-1 and TRBJ1-5; maybe TRBD1 (5 bases). V was trimmed by 6 bases and J by 5 bases, leaving 17 bases between them. The CDR3 covers 15 residues. The germline V gene encodes CDR1 MGHRA and CDR2 YSYEKL.

Remarks on this clonotype: At one end, the junction sequence differs from germline, possibly due to a read error. This chain connects TRBV7-9 to TRBJ2-7, with D possibly called TRBD1 or TRBD2 (5 bases each). CDR1 is SEHNR, CDR2 FQNEAQ, per germline (reference sequence). This CDR3 contains 11 residues. CDR3 sequence: CASSSPEGRSF. Written as DNA, the CDR3 is TGTGCCAGCAGCTCCCCTGAGGGACGGAGCTTC.

This clonotype was recorded a few times. The CDR3: CASSLGFRQLNEKLFF. CDR3 nucleotides: TGTGCCAGCAGCTTAGGATTTCGGCAGCTTAATGAAAAACTGTTTTTT. The chain combines TRBV7-6 with TRBJ1-4, with no clear D. This CDR3 region has 16 residues. Germline V CDR1 and CDR2: SGHVS, FNYEAQ. V lost 1 base to trimming and J lost 4 bases, with 13 bases between them.

J is TRBJ1-1 and V is TRBV19; 12 nucleotides line up with TRBD1. The length of the CDR3 is 17 residues. With 7 bases clipped from V and 4 bases from J, the junction kept 13 bases outside the gene matches. Germline lookup yields CDR1 LNHDA and CDR2 SQIVND (reference sequence). The CDR3 is CASTIPGQGAPGTEAFF. The CDR3, as DNA: TGTGCCAGTACTATCCCGGGACAGGGGGCGCCGGGCACTGAAGCTTTCTTT.

This clonotype has more than one count but fewer than ten. DNA of the CDR3: TGTGCCAGCAGACCCGCATGGACAGGGAAGGAAAGCAATCAGCCCCAGCATTTT. This gives the protein CASRPAWTGKESNQPQHF. The chain carries TRBV27 and TRBJ1-5, with 8 bases fitting TRBD1. CDR3 length: 18 residues. Germline CDR1 MNHEY, CDR2 SMNVEV (reference sequence). J gave up 1 base and V 6 bases, and 14 bases lay outside the gene matches.